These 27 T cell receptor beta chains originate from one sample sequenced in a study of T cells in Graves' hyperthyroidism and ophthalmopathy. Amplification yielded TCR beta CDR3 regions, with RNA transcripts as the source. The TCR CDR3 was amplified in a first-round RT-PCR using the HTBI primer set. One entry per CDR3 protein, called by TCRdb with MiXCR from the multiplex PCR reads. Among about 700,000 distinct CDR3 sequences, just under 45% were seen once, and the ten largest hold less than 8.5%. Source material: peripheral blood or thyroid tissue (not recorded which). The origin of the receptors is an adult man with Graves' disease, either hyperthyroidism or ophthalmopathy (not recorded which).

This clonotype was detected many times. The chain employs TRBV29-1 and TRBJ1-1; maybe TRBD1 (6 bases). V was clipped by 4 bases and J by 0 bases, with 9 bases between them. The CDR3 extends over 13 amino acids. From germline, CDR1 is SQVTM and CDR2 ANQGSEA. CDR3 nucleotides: TGCAGCGTTGGGAGGGGGATGAACACTGAAGCTTTCTTT. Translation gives CSVGRGMNTEAFF.

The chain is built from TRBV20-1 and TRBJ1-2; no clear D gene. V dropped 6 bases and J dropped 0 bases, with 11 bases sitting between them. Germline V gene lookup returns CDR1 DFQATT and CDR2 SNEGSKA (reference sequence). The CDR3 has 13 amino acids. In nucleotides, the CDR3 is TGCAGTGCCGCTAACGTAGCTAACTATGGCTACACCTTC. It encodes CSAANVANYGYTF.

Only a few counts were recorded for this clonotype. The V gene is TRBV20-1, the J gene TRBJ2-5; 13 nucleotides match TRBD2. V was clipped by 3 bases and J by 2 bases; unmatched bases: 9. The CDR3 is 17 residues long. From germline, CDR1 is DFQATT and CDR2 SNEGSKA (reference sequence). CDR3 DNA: TGCAGTGCTAGCGAACCCTCGGGACTAGCGGGGCAAGAGACCCAGTACTTC. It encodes CSASEPSGLAGQETQYF.

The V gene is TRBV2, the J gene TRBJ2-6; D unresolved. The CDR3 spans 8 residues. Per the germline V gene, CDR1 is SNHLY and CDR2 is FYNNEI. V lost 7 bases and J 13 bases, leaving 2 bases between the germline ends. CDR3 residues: CASMVLTF. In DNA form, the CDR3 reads TGTGCCAGCATGGTCCTGACTTTC. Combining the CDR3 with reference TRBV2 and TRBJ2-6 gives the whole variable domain EPEVTQTPSHQVTQMGQEVILRCVPISNHLYFYWYRQILGQKVEFLVSFYNNEISEKSEIFDDQFSVERPDGSNFTLKIRSTKLEDSAMYFCASMVLTFGAGSRLTVL.

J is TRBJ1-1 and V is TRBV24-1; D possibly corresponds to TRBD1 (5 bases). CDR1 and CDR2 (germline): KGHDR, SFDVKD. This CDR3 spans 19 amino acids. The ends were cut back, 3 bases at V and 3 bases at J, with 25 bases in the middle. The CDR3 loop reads CATSDAPGTPGPGDTEAFF. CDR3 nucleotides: TGTGCCACCAGTGATGCCCCCGGGACCCCTGGGCCAGGTGACACTGAAGCTTTCTTT.

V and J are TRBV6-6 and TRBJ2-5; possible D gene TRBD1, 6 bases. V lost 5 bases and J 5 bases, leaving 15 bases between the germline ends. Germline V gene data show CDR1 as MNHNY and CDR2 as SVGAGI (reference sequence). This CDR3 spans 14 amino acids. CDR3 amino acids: CASSQPGTRETQYF. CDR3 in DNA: TGTGCCAGCAGTCAACCCGGGACACGGGAGACCCAGTACTTC.

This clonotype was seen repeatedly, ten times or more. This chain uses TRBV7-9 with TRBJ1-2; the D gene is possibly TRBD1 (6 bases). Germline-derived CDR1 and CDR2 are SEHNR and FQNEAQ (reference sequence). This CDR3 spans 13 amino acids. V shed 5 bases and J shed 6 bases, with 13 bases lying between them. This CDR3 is CASSPWAGDGYTF. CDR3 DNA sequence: TGTGCCAGCAGCCCCTGGGCAGGGGATGGCTACACCTTC.

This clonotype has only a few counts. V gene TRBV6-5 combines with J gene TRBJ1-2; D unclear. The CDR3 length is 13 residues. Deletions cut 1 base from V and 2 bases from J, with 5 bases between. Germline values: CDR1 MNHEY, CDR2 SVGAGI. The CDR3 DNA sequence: TGTGCCAGCAGTTACTTCCAGAACTATGGCTACACCTTC. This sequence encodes CASSYFQNYGYTF.

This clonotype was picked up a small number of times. CDR3 residues: CASSVDSTSSGNTIYF. The DNA of the CDR3 is TGTGCCAGCAGCGTAGACAGTACGAGCTCTGGAAACACCATATATTTT. The chain recombines TRBV9 with TRBJ1-3; D gene uncertain. The CDR3 spans 16 residues. V lost 0 bases, J lost 0 bases, and 10 bases lay in between. Germline V CDR1 and CDR2: SGDLS, YYNGEE.

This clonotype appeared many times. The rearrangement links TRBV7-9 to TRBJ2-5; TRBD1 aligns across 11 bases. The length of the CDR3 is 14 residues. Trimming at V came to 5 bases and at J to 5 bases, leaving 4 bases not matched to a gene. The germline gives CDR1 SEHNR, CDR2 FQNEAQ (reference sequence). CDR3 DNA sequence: TGTGCCAGCAGCGCAGGACAGGGGGCGGAGACCCAGTACTTC. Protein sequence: CASSAGQGAETQYF.

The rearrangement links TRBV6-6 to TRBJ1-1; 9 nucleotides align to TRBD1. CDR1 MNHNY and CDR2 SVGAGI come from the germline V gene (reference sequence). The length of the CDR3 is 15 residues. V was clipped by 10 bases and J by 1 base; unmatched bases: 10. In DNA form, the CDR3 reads TGTGCCATCACCCAAGGGACAGGGCAGAACACTGAAGCTTTCTTT. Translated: CAITQGTGQNTEAFF.

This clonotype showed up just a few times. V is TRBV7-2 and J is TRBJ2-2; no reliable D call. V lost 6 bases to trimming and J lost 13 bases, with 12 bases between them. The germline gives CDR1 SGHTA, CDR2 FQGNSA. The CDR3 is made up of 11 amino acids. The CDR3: CASSVSAGLFF. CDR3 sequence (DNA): TGTGCCAGCAGTGTAAGCGCCGGGCTGTTTTTT. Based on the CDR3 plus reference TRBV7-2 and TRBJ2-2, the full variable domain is GAGVSQSPSNKVTEKGKDVELRCDPISGHTALYWYRQSLGQGLEFLIYFQGNSAPDKSGLPSDRFSAERTGGSVSTLTIQRTQQEDSAVYLCASSVSAGLFFGEGSRLTVL.

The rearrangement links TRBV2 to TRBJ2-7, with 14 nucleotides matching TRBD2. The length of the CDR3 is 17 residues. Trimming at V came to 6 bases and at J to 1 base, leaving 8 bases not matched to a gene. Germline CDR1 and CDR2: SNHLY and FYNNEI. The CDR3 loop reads CASSRGLAGAGSYEQYF. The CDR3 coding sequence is TGTGCCAGCAGCCGGGGACTAGCGGGAGCGGGATCCTACGAGCAGTACTTC.

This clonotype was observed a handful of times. The DNA of the CDR3 is TGTGCCAGCAGCTTAGAGGGCGGGACAATAACCTACGAGCAGTACTTC. It is translated as CASSLEGGTITYEQYF. The V and J genes are TRBV7-9 and TRBJ2-7; D tentatively reads TRBD1 or TRBD2 (6 bases each). Germline lookup yields CDR1 SEHNR and CDR2 FQNEAQ (reference sequence). Trimming stripped 1 base from V and 2 bases from J, with 15 bases between. The CDR3 extends over 16 amino acids.

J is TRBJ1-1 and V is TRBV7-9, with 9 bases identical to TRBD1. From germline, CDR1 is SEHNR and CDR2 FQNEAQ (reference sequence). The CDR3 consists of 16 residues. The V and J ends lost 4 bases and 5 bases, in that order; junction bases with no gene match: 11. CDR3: CASSSTGGASRTEAFF. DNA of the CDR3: TGTGCCAGCAGCTCCACAGGGGGCGCCTCGAGGACTGAAGCTTTCTTT.

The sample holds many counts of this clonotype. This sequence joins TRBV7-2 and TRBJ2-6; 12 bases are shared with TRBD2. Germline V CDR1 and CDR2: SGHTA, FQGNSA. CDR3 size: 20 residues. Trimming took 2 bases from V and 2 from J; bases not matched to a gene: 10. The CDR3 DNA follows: TGTGCCAGCAGCTTACCCTGGACTAGCGGGATGAGTCCTGGGGCCAACGTCCTGACTTTC. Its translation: CASSLPWTSGMSPGANVLTF.

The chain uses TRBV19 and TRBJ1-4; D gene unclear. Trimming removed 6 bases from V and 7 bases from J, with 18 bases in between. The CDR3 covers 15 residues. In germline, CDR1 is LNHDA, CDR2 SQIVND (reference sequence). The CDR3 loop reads CASRNRPLAREKLFF. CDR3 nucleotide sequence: TGTGCCAGTAGAAATCGGCCCCTGGCACGTGAAAAACTGTTTTTT.

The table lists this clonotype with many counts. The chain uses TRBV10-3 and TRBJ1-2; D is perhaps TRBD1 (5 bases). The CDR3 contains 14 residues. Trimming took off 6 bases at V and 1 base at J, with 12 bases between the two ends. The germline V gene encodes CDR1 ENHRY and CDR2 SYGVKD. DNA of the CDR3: TGTGCCATCAGCCCCAAGGACAATAACTATGGCTACACCTTC. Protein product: CAISPKDNNYGYTF.

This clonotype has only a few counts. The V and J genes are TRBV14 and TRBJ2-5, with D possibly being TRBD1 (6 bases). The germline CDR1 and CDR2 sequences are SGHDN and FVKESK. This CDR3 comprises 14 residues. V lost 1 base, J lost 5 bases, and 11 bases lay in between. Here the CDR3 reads CASSQVTGSETQYF. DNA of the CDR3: TGTGCCAGCAGCCAAGTTACAGGGTCGGAGACCCAGTACTTC.

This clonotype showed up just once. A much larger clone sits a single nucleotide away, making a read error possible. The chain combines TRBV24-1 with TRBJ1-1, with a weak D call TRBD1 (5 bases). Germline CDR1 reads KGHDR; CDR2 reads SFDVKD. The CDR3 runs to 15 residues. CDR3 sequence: CVTSDPSGGDTEAFF. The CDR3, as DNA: TGTGTCACCAGTGACCCCTCTGGGGGGGACACTGAAGCTTTCTTT.

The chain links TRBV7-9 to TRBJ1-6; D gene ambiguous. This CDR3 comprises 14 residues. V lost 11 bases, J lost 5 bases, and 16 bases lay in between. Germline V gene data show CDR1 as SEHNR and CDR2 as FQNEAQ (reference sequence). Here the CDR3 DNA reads TGTGCCTCGCAAGTGGGGATAAATAATTCACCCCTCCACTTT. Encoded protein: CASQVGINNSPLHF.

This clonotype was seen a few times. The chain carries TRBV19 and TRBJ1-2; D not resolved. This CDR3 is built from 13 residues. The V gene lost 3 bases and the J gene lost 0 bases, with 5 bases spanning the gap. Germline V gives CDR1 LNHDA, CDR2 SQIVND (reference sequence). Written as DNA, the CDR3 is TGTGCCAGTAGTATGTCAGCTAACTATGGCTACACCTTC. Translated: CASSMSANYGYTF.

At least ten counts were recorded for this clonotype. The CDR3 sequence: CASSWGPLNTEAFF. The CDR3 bases are TGTGCCAGCAGCTGGGGACCGCTGAACACTGAAGCTTTCTTT. The chain recombines TRBV2 with TRBJ1-1; maybe TRBD1 (5 bases). Germline V CDR1 and CDR2: SNHLY, FYNNEI. Trimming cost V 6 bases and J 0 bases, with 11 bases left between them. The CDR3 has 14 residues.

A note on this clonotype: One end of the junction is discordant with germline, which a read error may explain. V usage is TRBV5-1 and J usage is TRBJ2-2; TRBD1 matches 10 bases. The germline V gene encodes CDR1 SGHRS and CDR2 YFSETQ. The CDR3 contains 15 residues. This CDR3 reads CASSLGQGDTGELFF. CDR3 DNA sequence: TGTGCCAGCAGTTTAGGACAGGGGGACACCGGGGAGCTGTTTTTT. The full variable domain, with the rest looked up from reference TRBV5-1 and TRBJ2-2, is KAGVTQTPRYLIKTRGQQVTLSCSPISGHRSVSWYQQTPGQGLQFLFEYFSETQRNKGNFPGRFSGRQFSNSRSEMNVSTLELGDSALYLCASSLGQGDTGELFFGEGSRLTVL.

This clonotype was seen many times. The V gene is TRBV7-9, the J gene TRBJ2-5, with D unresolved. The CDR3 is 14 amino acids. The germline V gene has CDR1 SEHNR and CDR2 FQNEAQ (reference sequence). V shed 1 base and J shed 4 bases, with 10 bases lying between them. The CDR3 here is CASSLEGFGETQYF. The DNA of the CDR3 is TGTGCCAGCAGCTTAGAAGGGTTCGGAGAGACCCAGTACTTC.

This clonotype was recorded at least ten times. For the CDR3, the DNA is TGTGCCAGCAGCTTAGGGAGGGGACTCACCTACGAGCAGTACTTC. This translates into CASSLGRGLTYEQYF. The chain carries TRBV7-2 and TRBJ2-7, with a possible D match to TRBD2 (6 bases). Germline lookup yields CDR1 SGHTA and CDR2 FQGNSA. CDR3 length: 15 amino acids. Trimming removed 1 base at V and 2 bases at J, with 12 bases between.

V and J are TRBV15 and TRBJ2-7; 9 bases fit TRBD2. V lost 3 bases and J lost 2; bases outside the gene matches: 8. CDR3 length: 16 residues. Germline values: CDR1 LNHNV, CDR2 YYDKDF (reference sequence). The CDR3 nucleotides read TGTGCCACCAGCAGCCAATTGACTAGCGGTACCTACGAGCAGTACTTC. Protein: CATSSQLTSGTYEQYF.